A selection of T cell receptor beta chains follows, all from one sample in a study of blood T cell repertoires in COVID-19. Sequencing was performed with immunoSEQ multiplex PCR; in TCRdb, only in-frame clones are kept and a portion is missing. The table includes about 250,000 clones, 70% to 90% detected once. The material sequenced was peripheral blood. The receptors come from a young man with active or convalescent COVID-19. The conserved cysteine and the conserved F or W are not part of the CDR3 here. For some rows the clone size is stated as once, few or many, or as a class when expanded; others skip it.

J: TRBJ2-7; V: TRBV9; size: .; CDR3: ASSVVETGRDEQY
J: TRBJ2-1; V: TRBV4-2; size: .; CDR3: ASSDLAANEQF
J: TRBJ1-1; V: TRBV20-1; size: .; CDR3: SARAVTEAF
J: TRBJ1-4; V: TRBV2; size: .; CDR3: ASSEDTTTNEKLF
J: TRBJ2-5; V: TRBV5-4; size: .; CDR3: ASSLYVSTETQY
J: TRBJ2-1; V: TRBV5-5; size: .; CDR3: ASSAHRDVNEQF
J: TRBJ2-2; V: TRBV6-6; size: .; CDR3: ASTVGHGQNTGELF
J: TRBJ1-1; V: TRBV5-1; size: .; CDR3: ASRLEALGLDTEAF
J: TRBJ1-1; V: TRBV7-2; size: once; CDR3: ASSLGTGFGVNTEAF
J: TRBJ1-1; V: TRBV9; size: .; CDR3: ASSPSTGGWSTEAF
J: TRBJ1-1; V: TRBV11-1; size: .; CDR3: ASSSAILDRMNTEAF
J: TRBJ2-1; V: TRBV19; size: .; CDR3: ASSINYNEQF
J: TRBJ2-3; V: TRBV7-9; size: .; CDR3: ASNSRSGGASDTQY
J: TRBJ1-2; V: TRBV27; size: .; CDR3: ASSGPRDREHMGGYT
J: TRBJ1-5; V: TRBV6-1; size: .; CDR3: ASSEGTGGFQPQH
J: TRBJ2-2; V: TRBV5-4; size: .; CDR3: ASSWGTGSNTGELF
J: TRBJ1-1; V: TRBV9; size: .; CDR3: ASSVQGEGAEAF
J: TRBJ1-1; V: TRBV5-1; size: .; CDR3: ASSWDRGLTAF
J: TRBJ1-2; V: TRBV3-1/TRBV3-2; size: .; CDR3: ASSRDTFYGYT
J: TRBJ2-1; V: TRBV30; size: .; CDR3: AWDLAGGPYNEQF
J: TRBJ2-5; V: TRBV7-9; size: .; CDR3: ASSLESGKETQY
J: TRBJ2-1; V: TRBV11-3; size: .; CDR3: ASSLEADEQF
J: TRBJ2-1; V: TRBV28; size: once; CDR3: ASRLGDSYNEQF
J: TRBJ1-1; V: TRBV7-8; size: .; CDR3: ASSLTFRVEAF
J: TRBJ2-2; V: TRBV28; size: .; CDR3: ASSMGLASGELF
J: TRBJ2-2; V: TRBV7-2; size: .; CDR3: ASSSGLAGGWYTGELF
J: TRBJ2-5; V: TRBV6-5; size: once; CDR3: ASSRIGTGQETQY
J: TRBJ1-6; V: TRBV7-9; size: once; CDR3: ASSLGTDSPLH
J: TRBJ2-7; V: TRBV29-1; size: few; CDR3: SATGGDSYEQY
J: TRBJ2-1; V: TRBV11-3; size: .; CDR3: ASSKDRGYNEQF
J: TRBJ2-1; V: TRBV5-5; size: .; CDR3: ASSLTPGLEPF
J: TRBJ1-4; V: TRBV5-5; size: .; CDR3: ASSFLEEKLF
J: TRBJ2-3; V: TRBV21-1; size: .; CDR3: ASSHTGGLPTDTQY
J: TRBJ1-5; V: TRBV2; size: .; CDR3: ASNGGGTGNQPQH
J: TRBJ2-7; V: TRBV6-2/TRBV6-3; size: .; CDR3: ASSYSRTSSGYEQY
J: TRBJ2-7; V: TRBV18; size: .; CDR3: ASSPGRTQAYEQY
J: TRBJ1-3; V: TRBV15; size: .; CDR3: ATTFGNTIY
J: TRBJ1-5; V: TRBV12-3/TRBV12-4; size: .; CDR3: ASSQGSNQPQH
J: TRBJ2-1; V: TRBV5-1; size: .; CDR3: ASRAGSGQF
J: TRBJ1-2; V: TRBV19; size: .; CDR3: ASSRTGEVRDYGYT
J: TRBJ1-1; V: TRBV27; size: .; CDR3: ASSLTGTNTEAF
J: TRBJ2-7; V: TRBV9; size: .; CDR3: ASSTRDRAHEQY
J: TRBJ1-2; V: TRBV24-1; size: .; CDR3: ATRGGYT
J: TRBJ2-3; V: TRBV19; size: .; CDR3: ASSFTSGITNTQY
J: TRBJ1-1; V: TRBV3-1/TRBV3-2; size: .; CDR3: ASSQDGGLGTEAF
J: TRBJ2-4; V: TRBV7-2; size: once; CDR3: ASSSEGVNIQY
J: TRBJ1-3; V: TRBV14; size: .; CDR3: ASSHRAYGNTIY
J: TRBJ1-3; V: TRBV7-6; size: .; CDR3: ASSLEWRQGFGNTIY
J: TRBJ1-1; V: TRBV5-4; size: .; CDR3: ASRDDRGLTEAF